A single sample gave rise to the 7 T cell receptor beta chains below, sequenced in a study of blood T cell repertoires in COVID-19. Profiled with immunoSEQ multiplex PCR; TCRdb holds only in-frame clones, not every one. This sample carries around 230,000 clones, 70% to 85% of them seen once, and the ten largest clones take over 12%. Material for sequencing was PBMCs or T cells enriched from blood (not recorded which). The receptors here all came from a man aged 35-49 years who had recovered from COVID-19.

This clone has only a few counts. The chain has TRBV20-1 and TRBJ2-7, with D maybe TRBD2 (5 bases). V was trimmed by 3 bases and J by 3 bases, leaving 18 bases between them. CDR1 and CDR2 from the germline V gene are DFQATT and SNEGSKA (reference sequence). The CDR3 sequence is 15 residues long. The DNA of the CDR3 is TGCAGTGCTAGTTTCCTGCGCGGTGGACTCTACGAGCAGTACTTC. Translated: CSASFLRGGLYEQYF.

The V call is TRBV27, the J call TRBJ1-2; TRBD1 might be the D (6 bases). Germline-derived CDR1 and CDR2 are MNHEY and SMNVEV (reference sequence). The germline V and J ends were trimmed by 3 bases and 4 bases, with 21 bases remaining between them. The CDR3 length is 17 residues. CDR3 sequence: CASSFIFGGGRGYGYTF. The CDR3 bases are TGTGCCAGCAGTTTCATATTCGGGGGGGGCAGGGGCTATGGCTACACCTTC.

The chain carries TRBV28 and TRBJ1-6; no definite D call. Germline V gene lookup returns CDR1 MDHEN and CDR2 SYDVKM. This CDR3 contains 12 residues. With 1 base removed from V and 10 bases from J, the gap between germline ends came to 5 bases. This chain's CDR3 is CASSLLVSPLHF. For the CDR3, the DNA is TGTGCCAGCAGTTTATTAGTGTCACCCCTCCACTTT. The full variable domain, its missing parts supplied by reference TRBV28 and TRBJ1-6, is DVKVTQSSRYLVKRTGEKVFLECVQDMDHENMFWYRQDPGLGLRLIYFSYDVKMKEKGDIPEGYSVSREKKERFSLILESASTNQTSMYLCASSLLVSPLHFGNGTRLTVT.

This clone has a single count. The chain employs TRBV19 and TRBJ2-7; 8 nucleotides line up with TRBD2. The CDR3 is 14 amino acids. Germline V gene lookup returns CDR1 LNHDA and CDR2 SQIVND (reference sequence). Trimming took 2 bases from V and 4 from J; bases not matched to a gene: 4. CDR3 sequence (DNA): TGTGCCAGTAGTATAAGACTAGCGCCTTACGAGCAGTACTTC. This translates into CASSIRLAPYEQYF.

The V and J genes are TRBV10-3 and TRBJ1-1; 7 bases align to TRBD1. Germline CDR1 ENHRY, CDR2 SYGVKD. V dropped 6 bases and J dropped 1; count of bases not matched to a gene: 5. This CDR3 has 14 residues. The CDR3 loop is CAISGGQPNTEAFF. The DNA for the CDR3 is TGTGCCATCAGCGGGGGACAGCCGAACACTGAAGCTTTCTTT.

V usage is TRBV20-1 and J usage is TRBJ2-6, with D possibly being TRBD1 or TRBD2 (5 bases each). Trimming left V 4 bases short and J 0 bases short, with 13 bases between. This CDR3 comprises 16 residues. From germline, CDR1 is DFQATT and CDR2 SNEGSKA (reference sequence). The CDR3 sequence: CSATEGPPSGANVLTF. The CDR3 nucleotides are TGCAGTGCTACTGAGGGGCCCCCCTCTGGGGCCAACGTCCTGACTTTC.

The V call is TRBV5-1, the J call TRBJ2-7; 7 nucleotides match TRBD2. Germline V gene lookup returns CDR1 SGHRS and CDR2 YFSETQ. V was clipped by 0 bases and J by 7 bases; unmatched bases: 13. The CDR3 totals 16 residues. This CDR3 is CASSLARGGSALEQYF. CDR3 sequence (DNA): TGCGCCAGCAGCTTGGCCCGTGGCGGGAGTGCCTTGGAGCAGTACTTC.